The rows below give T cell receptor beta chains drawn from one sample of a study of T and B cells in COVID-19 patients. In TCRdb, the multiplex PCR reads were re-called with MiXCR into one record per CDR3 protein. The table has around 9,000 distinct CDR3 sequences, 31% seen once. Sequenced: blood. These receptors came from a human donor who had recovered from COVID-19. The CDR3 runs from the conserved cysteine through the conserved F or W.

TRBV4-2	TRBJ2-7	CASSQVYMDGSGEQYF
TRBV6-1	TRBJ1-1	CASRTGQANTEAFF
TRBV13	TRBJ2-1	CASSQLTGGYNEQFF
TRBV20-1	TRBJ1-2	CSARGPVQANYGYTF
TRBV6-1	TRBJ1-5	CASSYERTRRAQPQHF
TRBV28	TRBJ2-3	CASSLPGQGTDTQYF
TRBV6-1	TRBJ2-1	CATRRDSYNEQFF
TRBV10-3	TRBJ1-3	CAIRSRSGNTIYF
TRBV6-5	TRBJ1-5	CASSPRVKQPQHF
TRBV29-1	TRBJ2-1	CSVASGTGGNEQFF
TRBV11-1	TRBJ2-5	CASSRAPPGLAGETQYF
TRBV6-1	TRBJ2-1	CASSLTRTEQFF
TRBV6-5	TRBJ2-7	CASLPGQGPYEQYF
TRBV7-9	TRBJ2-2	CASSPTGLTGELFF